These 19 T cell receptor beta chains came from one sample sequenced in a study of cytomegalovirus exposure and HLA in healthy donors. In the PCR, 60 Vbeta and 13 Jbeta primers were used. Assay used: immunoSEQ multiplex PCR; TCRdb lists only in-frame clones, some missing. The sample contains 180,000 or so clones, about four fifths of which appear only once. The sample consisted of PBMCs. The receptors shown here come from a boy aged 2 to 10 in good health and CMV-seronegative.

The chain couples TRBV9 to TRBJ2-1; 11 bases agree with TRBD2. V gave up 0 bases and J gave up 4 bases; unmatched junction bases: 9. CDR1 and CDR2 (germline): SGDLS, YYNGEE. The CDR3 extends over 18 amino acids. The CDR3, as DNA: TGTGCCAGCAGCGTAGGTCCTGTGAGGACTAGCGGGTACAATGAGCAGTTCTTC. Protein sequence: CASSVGPVRTSGYNEQFF.

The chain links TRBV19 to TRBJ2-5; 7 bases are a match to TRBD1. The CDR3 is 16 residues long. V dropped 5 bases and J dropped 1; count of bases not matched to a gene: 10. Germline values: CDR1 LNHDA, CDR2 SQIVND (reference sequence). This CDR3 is CASSRIVGQPQETQYF. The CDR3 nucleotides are TGTGCCAGTAGTCGGATAGTGGGACAGCCCCAAGAGACCCAGTACTTC.

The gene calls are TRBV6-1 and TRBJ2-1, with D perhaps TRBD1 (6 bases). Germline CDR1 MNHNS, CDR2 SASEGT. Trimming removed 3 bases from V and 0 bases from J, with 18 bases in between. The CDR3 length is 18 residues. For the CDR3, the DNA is TGTGCCAGCAGTGACCCTACAGGGATTCCCCTCTCCTACAATGAGCAGTTCTTC. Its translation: CASSDPTGIPLSYNEQFF.

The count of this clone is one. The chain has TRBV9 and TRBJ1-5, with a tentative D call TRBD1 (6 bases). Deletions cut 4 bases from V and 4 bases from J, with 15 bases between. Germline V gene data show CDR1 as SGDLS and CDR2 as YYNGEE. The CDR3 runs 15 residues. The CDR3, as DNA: TGTGCCAGCAGCACGGGACACCAACTTAATCAGCCCCAGCATTTT. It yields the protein CASSTGHQLNQPQHF.

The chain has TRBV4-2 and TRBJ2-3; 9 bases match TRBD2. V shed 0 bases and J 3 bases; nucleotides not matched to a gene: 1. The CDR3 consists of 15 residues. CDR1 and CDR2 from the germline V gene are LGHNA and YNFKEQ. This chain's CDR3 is CASSQETSGTDTQYF. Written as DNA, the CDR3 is TGTGCCAGCAGCCAAGAGACTAGCGGAACAGATACGCAGTATTTT.

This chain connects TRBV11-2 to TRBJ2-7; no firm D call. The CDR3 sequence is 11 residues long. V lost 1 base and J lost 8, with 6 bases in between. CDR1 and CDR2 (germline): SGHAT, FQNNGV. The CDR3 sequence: CASSLGSQQYF. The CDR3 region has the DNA TGTGCCAGCAGCTTAGGGAGTCAGCAGTACTTC.

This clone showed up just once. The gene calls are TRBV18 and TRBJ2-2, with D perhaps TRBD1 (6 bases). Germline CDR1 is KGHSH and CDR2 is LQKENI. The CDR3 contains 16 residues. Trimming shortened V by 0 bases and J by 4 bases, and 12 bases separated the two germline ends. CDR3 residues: CASSPPNRVGTGELFF. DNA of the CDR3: TGTGCCAGCTCACCACCGAACAGGGTCGGCACCGGGGAGCTGTTTTTT.

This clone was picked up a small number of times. This CDR3 reads CASSIGQGNEQFF. The CDR3 nucleotides are TGCGCCAGCAGCATCGGACAGGGGAATGAGCAGTTCTTC. The gene calls are TRBV5-1 and TRBJ2-1, with 9 bases aligning to TRBD1. Germline CDR1 and CDR2: SGHRS and YFSETQ. This CDR3 has 13 residues. The V gene end was trimmed by 4 bases and the J gene end by 7 bases; junction bases not matched to a gene: 3.

The CDR3 region has the DNA TGTGCCAGCAGTAAGGTTGGGGCGGTGAATCAGCCCCAGCATTTT. Protein: CASSKVGAVNQPQHF. The chain is built from TRBV6-6 and TRBJ1-5; TRBD1 might be the D (5 bases). Trimming stripped 5 bases from V and 4 bases from J, with 15 bases between. The CDR3 has 15 residues. CDR1 and CDR2 from the germline V gene are MNHNY and SVGAGI (reference sequence).

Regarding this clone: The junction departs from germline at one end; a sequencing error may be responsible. The CDR3 bases are TGTTCCAGCAGCTTTGGGGGGACTACCTACGAGCAGTACTTC. Residues: CSSSFGGTTYEQYF. The chain employs TRBV7-9 and TRBJ2-7, with 7 nucleotides matching TRBD2. The germline gives CDR1 SEHNR, CDR2 FQNEAQ (reference sequence). This CDR3 contains 14 residues.

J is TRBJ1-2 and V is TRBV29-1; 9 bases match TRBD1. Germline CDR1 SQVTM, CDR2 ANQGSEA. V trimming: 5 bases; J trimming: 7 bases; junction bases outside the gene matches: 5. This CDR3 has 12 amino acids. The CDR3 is CSVTGGGGGYTF. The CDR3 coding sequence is TGCAGCGTTACAGGGGGCGGAGGTGGCTACACCTTC.

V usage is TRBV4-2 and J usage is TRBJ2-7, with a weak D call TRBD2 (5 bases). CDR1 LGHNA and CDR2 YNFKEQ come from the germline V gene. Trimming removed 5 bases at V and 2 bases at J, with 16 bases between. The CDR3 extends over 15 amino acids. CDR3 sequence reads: CASSIEGSPTYEQYF. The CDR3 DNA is TGTGCCAGCAGCATCGAGGGCTCTCCAACCTACGAGCAGTACTTC.

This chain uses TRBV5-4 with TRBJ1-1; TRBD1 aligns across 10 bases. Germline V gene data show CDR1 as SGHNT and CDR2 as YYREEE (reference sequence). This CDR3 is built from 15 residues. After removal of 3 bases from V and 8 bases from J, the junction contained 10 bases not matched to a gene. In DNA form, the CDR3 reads TGTGCCAGCAGCTCTCGCCGGACAGGGGGGTGGGAAGCTTTCTTT. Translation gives CASSSRRTGGWEAFF.

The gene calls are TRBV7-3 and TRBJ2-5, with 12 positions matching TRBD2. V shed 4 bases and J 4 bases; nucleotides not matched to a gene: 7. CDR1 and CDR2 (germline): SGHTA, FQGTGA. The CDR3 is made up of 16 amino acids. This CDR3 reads CASSSQASGGAETQYF. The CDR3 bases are TGTGCCAGCAGCTCCCAGGCTAGCGGGGGGGCAGAGACCCAGTACTTC.

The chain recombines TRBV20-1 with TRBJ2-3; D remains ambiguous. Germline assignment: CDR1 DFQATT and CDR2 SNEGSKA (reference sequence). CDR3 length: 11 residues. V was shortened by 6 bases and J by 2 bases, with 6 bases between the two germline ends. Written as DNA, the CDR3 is TGCAGTGCAGCCCTCACAGATACGCAGTATTTT. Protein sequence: CSAALTDTQYF.

The CDR3 DNA follows: TGTGCCAGCAGCTTTACGGGGGGGCGAATCTACGAGCAGTACTTC. This codes for CASSFTGGRIYEQYF. The V and J genes are TRBV7-2 and TRBJ2-7; TRBD2 matches at 8 bases. There are 15 residues in the CDR3. The V and J ends lost 3 bases and 3 bases, in that order; junction bases with no gene match: 7. The germline gives CDR1 SGHTA, CDR2 FQGNSA. The full variable domain, with the rest looked up from reference TRBV7-2 and TRBJ2-7, is GAGVSQSPSNKVTEKGKDVELRCDPISGHTALYWYRQSLGQGLEFLIYFQGNSAPDKSGLPSDRFSAERTGGSVSTLTIQRTQQEDSAVYLCASSFTGGRIYEQYFGPGTRLTVT.

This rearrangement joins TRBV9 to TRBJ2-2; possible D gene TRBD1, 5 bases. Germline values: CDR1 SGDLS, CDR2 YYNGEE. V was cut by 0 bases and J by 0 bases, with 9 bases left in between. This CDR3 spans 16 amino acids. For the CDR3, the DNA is TGTGCCAGCAGCGTAGCAGGGTATCCGAACACCGGGGAGCTGTTTTTT. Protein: CASSVAGYPNTGELFF. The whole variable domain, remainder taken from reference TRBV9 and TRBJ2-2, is DSGVTQTPKHLITATGQRVTLRCSPRSGDLSVYWYQQSLDQGLQFLIQYYNGEERAKGNILERFSAQQFPDLHSELNLSSLELGDSALYFCASSVAGYPNTGELFFGEGSRLTVL.

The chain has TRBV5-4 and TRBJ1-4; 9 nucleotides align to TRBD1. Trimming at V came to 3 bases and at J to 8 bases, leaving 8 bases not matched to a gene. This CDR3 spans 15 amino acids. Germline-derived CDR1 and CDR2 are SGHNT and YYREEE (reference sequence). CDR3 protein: CASSSRDREGEKLFF. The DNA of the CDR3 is TGTGCCAGCAGCTCCCGGGACAGGGAGGGAGAAAAACTGTTTTTT. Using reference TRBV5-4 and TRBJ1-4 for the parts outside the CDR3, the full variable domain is ETGVTQSPTHLIKTRGQQVTLRCSSQSGHNTVSWYQQALGQGPQFIFQYYREEENGRGNFPPRFSGLQFPNYSSELNVNALELDDSALYLCASSSRDREGEKLFFGSGTQLSVL.

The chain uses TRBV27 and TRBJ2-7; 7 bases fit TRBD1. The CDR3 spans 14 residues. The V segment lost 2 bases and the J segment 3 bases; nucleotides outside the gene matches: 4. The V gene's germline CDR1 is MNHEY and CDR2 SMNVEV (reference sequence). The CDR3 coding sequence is TGTGCCAGCAGTTTAACAGGGGAACTCTACGAGCAGTACTTC. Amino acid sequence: CASSLTGELYEQYF.